This TCR beta chain was obtained from a study of blood T cell repertoires in COVID-19. For the study at large: COVID-19 samples from acute and convalescent phases originated in the United States, Italy and Spain. PBMCs, B-cell-depleted T cells, or T cells provided the cDNA or gDNA that made up the material.

In the source study's methods: Using reference gene primer amplification, nucleated cell counts were estimated. This table comes from immunoSEQ multiplex PCR, and its TCRdb copy is limited to in-frame clones, with some not included. V, J and clone size are taken as reported in that table, and D and trimming were inferred from the DNA itself. The table shows about 140,000 clones, with around 78% occurring only once. V lost 2 bases and J 3 bases, leaving 8 bases between the germline ends. The CDR3 totals 13 residues. The V gene's germline CDR1 is SGDLS and CDR2 YYNGEE. Source material: peripheral blood. The chain uses TRBV9 and TRBJ1-2, with D uncertain. The source is a woman older than 75 with active or convalescent COVID-19. The CDR3 nucleotides read TGTGCCAGCAGCGTCCTAGGTGACTATGGCTACACCTTC. It codes for CASSVLGDYGYTF.